The clone carrying this T cell receptor (beta chain) was counted many times. The CDR3 totals 15 residues. V lost 5 bases and J lost 4; bases outside the gene matches: 8. From germline, CDR1 is SGHTA and CDR2 FQGTGA. Scientists amplified the TCR beta CDR3 regions from RNA transcripts. Amplification began with first-round RT-PCR using HTBI primers, then second-round multiplex PCR was performed. TCRdb analysed the multiplex PCR reads with MiXCR anew, one entry per CDR3 protein. This table holds about 390,000 distinct CDR3 sequences, 15% found once. This sample stems from a study of Graves' ophthalmopathy and Graves' hyperthyroidism.

The clonotype was recovered from a woman under 30 with stable Graves' hyperthyroidism. The chain joins TRBV7-3 to TRBJ2-5; 9 bases line up with TRBD1. The sample was peripheral blood. The CDR3 loop is CASSPGQGFGETQYF. The CDR3 nucleotides read TGTGCCAGCAGCCCCGGACAGGGGTTCGGAGAGACCCAGTACTTC.